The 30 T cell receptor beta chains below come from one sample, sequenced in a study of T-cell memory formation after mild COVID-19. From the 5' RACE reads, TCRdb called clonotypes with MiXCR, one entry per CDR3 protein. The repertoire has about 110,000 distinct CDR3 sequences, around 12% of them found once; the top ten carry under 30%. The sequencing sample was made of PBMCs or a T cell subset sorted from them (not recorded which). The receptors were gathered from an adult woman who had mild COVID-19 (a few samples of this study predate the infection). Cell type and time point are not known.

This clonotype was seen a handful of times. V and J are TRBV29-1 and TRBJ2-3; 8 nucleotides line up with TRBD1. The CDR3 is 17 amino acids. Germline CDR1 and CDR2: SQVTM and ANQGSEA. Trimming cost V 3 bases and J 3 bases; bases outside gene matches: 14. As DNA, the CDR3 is TGCAGCGTTGATTCCGGGACAGGTCCTAGCTTGACAGATACGCAGTATTTT. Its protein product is CSVDSGTGPSLTDTQYF.

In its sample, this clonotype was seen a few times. As DNA, the CDR3 is TGCGCCAGCAGCCAGGGGGTATCCTGGTACGAGCAGTACTTC. Amino acids: CASSQGVSWYEQYF. This rearrangement joins TRBV4-3 to TRBJ2-7; either TRBD1 or TRBD2 may fit D (5 bases each). Germline values: CDR1 LGHNA, CDR2 YSLEER. V lost 3 bases, J lost 4 bases, and 13 bases lay in between. The length of the CDR3 is 14 residues.

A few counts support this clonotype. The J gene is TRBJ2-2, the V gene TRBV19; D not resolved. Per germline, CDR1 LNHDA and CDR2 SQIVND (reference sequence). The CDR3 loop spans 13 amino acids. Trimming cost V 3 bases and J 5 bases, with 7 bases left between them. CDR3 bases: TGTGCCAGTAGTATCGAGCAGACCGGGGAGCTGTTTTTT. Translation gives CASSIEQTGELFF.

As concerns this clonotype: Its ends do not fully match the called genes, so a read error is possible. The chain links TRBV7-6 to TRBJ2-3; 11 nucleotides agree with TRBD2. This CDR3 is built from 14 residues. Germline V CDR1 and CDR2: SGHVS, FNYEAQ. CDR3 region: CASSLAGGLDTQYF. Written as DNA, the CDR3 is TGTGCCAGCAGCCTAGCGGGGGGTTTAGATACGCAGTATTTT. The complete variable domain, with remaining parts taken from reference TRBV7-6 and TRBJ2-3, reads GAGVSQSPRYKVTKRGQDVALRCDPISGHVSLYWYRQALGQGPEFLTYFNYEAQQDKSGLPNDRFSAERPEGSISTLTIQRTEQRDSAMYRCASSLAGGLDTQYFGPGTRLTVL.

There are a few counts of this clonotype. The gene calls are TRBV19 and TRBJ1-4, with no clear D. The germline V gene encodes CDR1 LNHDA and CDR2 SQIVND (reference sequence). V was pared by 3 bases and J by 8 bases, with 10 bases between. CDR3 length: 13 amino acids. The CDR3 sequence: CASSIMAYEKLFF. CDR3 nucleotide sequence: TGTGCCAGTAGTATTATGGCTTACGAAAAACTGTTTTTT.

DNA of the CDR3: TGTGCCAGCAGCTTAGAGGCGGAGCAAGAGACCCAGTACTTC. Encoded protein: CASSLEAEQETQYF. The chain is built from TRBV7-9 and TRBJ2-5, with D hard to call. CDR1 SEHNR and CDR2 FQNEAQ come from the germline V gene (reference sequence). Trimming stripped 1 base from V and 2 bases from J, with 8 bases between. The CDR3 has 14 residues.

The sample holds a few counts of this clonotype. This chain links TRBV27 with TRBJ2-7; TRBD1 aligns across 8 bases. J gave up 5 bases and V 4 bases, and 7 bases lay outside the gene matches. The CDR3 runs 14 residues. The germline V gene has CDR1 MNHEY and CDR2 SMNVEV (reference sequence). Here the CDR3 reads CASSSWTGSNEQYF. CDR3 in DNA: TGTGCCAGCAGTTCGTGGACAGGGAGTAACGAGCAGTACTTC.

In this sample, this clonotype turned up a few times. The CDR3 region has the DNA TGTGCCAGCAGCCAAGCACGGGGACAGACCCAGTACTTC. Its protein product is CASSQARGQTQYF. The J gene is TRBJ2-5, the V gene TRBV4-2; D is tentatively TRBD1 or TRBD2 (5 bases each). This CDR3 comprises 13 residues. Germline assignment: CDR1 LGHNA and CDR2 YNFKEQ. V was shortened by 1 base and J by 6 bases, with 9 bases between the two germline ends.

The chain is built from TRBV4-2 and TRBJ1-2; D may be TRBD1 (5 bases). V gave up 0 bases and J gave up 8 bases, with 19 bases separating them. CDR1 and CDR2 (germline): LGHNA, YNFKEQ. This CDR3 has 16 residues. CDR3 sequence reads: CASSQDRGREEEGYTF. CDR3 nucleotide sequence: TGTGCCAGCAGCCAAGATCGGGGCAGGGAGGAGGAAGGCTACACCTTC.

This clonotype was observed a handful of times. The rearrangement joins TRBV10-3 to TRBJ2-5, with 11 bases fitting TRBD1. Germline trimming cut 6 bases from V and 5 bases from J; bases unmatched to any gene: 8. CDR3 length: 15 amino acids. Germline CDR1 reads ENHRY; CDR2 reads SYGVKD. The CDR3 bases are TGTGCCATCAGCCCTGGGACAGGGGGATCCGAGACCCAGTACTTC. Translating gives CAISPGTGGSETQYF.

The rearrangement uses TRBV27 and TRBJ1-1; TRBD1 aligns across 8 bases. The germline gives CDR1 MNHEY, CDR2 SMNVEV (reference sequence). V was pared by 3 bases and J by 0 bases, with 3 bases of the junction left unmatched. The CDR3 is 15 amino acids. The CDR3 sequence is CASSFAGGLNTEAFF. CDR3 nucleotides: TGTGCCAGCAGTTTTGCAGGGGGCCTGAACACTGAAGCTTTCTTT.

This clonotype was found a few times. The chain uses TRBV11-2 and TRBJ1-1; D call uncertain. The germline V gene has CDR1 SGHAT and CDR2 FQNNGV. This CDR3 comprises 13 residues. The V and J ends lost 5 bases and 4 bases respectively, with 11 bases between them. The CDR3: CASSPGRGTEAFF. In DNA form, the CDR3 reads TGTGCCAGCAGCCCAGGTAGAGGCACTGAAGCTTTCTTT.

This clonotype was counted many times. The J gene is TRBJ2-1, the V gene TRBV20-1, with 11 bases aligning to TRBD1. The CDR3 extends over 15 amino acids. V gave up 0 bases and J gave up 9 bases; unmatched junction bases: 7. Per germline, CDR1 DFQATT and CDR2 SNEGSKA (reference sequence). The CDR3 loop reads CSARDWGQGVLEQFF. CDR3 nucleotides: TGCAGTGCTAGAGATTGGGGACAGGGGGTTCTTGAGCAGTTCTTC.

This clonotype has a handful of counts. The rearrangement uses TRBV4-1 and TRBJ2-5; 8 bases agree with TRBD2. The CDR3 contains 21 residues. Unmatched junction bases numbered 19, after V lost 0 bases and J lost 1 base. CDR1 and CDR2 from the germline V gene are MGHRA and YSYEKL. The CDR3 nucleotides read TGCGCCAGCAGCCAAGATAAGGCCCTGGCTAGCGGGCCTACCTCCCAAGAGACCCAGTACTTC. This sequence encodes CASSQDKALASGPTSQETQYF.

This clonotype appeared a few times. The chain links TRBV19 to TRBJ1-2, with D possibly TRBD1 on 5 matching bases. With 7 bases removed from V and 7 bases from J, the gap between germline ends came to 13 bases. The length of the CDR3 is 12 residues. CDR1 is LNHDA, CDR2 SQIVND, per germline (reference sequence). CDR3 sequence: CASKGEYLGYTF. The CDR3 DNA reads TGTGCCAGTAAAGGGGAGTACCTTGGCTACACCTTC.

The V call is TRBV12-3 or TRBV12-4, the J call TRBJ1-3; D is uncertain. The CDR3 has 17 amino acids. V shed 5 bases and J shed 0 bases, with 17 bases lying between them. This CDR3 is CASSPTDGLSSGNTIYF. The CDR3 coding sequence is TGTGCCAGCAGTCCAACGGACGGCCTCAGCTCTGGAAACACCATATATTTT.

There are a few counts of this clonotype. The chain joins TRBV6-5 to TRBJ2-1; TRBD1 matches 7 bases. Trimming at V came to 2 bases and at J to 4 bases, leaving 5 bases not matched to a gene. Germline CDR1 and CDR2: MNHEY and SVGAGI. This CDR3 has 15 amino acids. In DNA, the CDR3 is TGTGCCAGCAGTTACGACAGGGACCCATACAATGAGCAGTTCTTC. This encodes CASSYDRDPYNEQFF.

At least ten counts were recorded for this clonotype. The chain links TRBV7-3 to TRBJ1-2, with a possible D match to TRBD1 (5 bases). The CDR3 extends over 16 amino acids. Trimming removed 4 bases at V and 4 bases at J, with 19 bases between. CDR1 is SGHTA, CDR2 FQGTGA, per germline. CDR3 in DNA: TGTGCCAGCAGCTCCCTGGGGGGAACGAGAGTCTATGGCTACACCTTC. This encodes CASSSLGGTRVYGYTF.

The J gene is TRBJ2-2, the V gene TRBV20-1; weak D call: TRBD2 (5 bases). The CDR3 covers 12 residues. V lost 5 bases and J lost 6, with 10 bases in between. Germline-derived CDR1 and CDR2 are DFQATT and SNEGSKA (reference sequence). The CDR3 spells CSALLGAGELFF. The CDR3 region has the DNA TGCAGTGCTTTACTCGGGGCCGGGGAGCTGTTTTTT.

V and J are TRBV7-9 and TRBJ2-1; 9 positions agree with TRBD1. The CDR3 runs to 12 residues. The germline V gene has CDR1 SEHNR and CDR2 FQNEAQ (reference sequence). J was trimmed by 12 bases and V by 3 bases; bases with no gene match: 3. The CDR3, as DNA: TGTGCCAGCAGCTTGGACAGGGGAGGGCAGTTCTTC. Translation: CASSLDRGGQFF.

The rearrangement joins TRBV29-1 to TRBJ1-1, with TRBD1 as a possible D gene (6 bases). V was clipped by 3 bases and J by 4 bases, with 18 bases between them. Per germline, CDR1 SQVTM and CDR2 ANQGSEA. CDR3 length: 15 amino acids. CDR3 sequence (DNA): TGCAGCGTTGAGGATGATAGCACAGGGTCCACTGAAGCTTTCTTT. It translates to CSVEDDSTGSTEAFF. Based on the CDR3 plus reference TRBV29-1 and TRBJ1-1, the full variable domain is SAVISQKPSRDICQRGTSLTIQCQVDSQVTMMFWYRQQPGQSLTLIATANQGSEATYESGFVIDKFPISRPNLTFSTLTVSNMSPEDSSIYLCSVEDDSTGSTEAFFGQGTRLTVV.

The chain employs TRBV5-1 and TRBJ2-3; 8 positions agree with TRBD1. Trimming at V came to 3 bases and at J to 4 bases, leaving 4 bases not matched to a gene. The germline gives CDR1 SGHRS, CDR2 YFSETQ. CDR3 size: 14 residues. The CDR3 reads CASSYGQGSDTQYF. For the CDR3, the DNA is TGCGCCAGCAGCTACGGACAGGGATCAGATACGCAGTATTTT.

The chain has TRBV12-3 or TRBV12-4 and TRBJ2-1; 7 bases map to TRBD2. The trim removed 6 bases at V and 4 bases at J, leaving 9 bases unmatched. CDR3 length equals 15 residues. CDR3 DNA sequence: TGTGCCAGCAGGGCCGGGACTACTTCTTACAATGAGCAGTTCTTC. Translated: CASRAGTTSYNEQFF.

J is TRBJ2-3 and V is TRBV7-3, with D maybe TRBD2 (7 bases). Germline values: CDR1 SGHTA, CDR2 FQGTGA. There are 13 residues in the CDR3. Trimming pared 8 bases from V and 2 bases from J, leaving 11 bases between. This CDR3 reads CASGGGHTDTQYF. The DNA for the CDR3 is TGTGCCAGCGGGGGGGGACACACAGATACGCAGTATTTT.

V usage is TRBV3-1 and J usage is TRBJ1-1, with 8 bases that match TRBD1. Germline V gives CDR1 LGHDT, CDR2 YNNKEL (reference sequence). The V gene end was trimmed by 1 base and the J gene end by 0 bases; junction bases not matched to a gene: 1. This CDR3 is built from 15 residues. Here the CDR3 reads CASSQGTGMNTEAFF. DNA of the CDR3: TGTGCCAGCAGCCAAGGGACAGGGATGAACACTGAAGCTTTCTTT.

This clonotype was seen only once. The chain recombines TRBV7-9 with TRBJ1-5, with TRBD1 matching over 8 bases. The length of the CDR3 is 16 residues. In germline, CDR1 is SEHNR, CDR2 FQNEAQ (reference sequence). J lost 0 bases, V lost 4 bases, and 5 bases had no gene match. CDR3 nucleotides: TGTGCCAGCAGCTCCGGGACAGGAAATAGCAATCAGCCCCAGCATTTT. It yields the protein CASSSGTGNSNQPQHF.

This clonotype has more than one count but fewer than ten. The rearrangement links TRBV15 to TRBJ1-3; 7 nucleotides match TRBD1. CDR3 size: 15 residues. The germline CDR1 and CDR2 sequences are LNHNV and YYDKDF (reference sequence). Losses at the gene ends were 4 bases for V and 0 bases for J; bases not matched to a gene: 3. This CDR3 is CATSMTGNSGNTIYF. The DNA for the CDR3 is TGTGCCACCAGCATGACAGGGAACTCTGGAAACACCATATATTTT. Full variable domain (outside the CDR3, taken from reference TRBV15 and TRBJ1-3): DAMVIQNPRYQVTQFGKPVTLSCSQTLNHNVMYWYQQKSSQAPKLLFHYYDKDFNNEADTPDNFQSRRPNTSFCFLDIRSPGLGDTAMYLCATSMTGNSGNTIYFGEGSWLTVV.

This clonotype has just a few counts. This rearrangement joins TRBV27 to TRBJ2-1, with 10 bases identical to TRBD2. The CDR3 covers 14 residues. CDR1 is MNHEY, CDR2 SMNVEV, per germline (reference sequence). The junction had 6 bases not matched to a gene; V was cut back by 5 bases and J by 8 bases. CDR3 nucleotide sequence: TGTGCCAGCAGTCCTAGCGGGAGTAGGGATGAGCAGTTCTTC. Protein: CASSPSGSRDEQFF.

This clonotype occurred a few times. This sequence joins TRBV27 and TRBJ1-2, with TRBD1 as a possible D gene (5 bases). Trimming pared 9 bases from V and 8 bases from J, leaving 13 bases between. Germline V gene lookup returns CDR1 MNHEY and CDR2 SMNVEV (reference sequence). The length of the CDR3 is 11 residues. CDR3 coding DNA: TGTGCCAGTGGGGGGGTACGAGGCTACACCTTC. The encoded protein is CASGGVRGYTF.

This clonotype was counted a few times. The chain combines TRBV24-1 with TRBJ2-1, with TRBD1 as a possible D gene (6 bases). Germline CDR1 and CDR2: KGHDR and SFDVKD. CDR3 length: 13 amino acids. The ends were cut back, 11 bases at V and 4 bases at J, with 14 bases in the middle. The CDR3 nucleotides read TGTGCCATCCGGGACACCTCGTACAATGAGCAGTTCTTC. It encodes CAIRDTSYNEQFF.